What follows are 32 T cell receptor beta chains derived from one specimen sequenced in a study of T cell clonality in common variable immunodeficiency. TCRdb's table, derived via immunoSEQ multiplex PCR, lists solely in-frame clones and lacks some. The sample presents tens of thousands of clones, none singletons. The sample taken for sequencing was peripheral blood mononuclear cells. These receptors all come from a person between 18 and 75 years old in good health.

This clone has only a few counts. The read finishes 3 residues shy of the CDR3 end, and the germline J gene is used to complete it. This chain connects TRBV7-9 to TRBJ2-7, with 8 bases fitting TRBD1. The CDR3 spans 14 residues. Germline V lookup: CDR1 SEHNR, CDR2 FQNEAQ (reference sequence). J lost 5 bases, V lost 6 bases, and 9 bases had no gene match. CDR3 DNA (partial): TGTGCCAGCAGTCCTGGACAGGGTGGCGACGAG. It is translated as CASSPGQGGDE. The whole CDR3 protein is CASSPGQGGDEQYF.

This clone was counted between two and nine times. The read finishes 3 residues shy of the CDR3 end, and the germline J gene is used to complete it. This chain uses TRBV7-9 with TRBJ2-4; D remains unclear. The CDR3 consists of 14 residues. CDR1 SEHNR and CDR2 FQNEAQ come from the germline V gene (reference sequence). This CDR3 reads CASSLSSVNYGQYF. The sequenced part of the CDR3 DNA is TGTGCCAGCAGCTTGTCTTCGGTTAACTATGGT.

This clone was recorded many times. The read stops 3 residues short of the end of the CDR3; the missing end is completed from the germline J gene. The chain is built from TRBV30 and TRBJ2-3; TRBD2 might be the D (6 bases). The CDR3 consists of 15 residues. Germline V gene sequence: CDR1 GTSNPN, CDR2 SVGIG (reference sequence). V lost 4 bases and J lost 2, with 16 bases in between. The covered CDR3 bases are TGTGCCTGGAACGACGCGGGGTCCTACACAGATACG. Translated: CAWNDAGSYTDT. The full CDR3 reads CAWNDAGSYTDTQYF.

This clone showed up many times. The read halts 3 residues ahead of the CDR3 end, with the missing end drawn from the germline J gene. The chain joins TRBV20-1 to TRBJ2-3; D not certain. Germline lookup yields CDR1 DFQATT and CDR2 SNEGSKA (reference sequence). V lost 7 bases and J lost 3, with 14 bases in between. CDR3 length: 13 residues. The CDR3 here is CSVEAFLTDTQYF. The CDR3 DNA, read in part, is TGCAGTGTTGAGGCCTTTCTGACAGATACG.

This clone appeared many times. Coverage ceases 3 residues before the CDR3 finishes, and the germline J gene fills in the end. This chain uses TRBV7-2 with TRBJ1-1, with unresolved D. Germline loops: CDR1 SGHTA, CDR2 FQGNSA. The CDR3 is 14 residues long. The germline V and J ends were trimmed by 2 bases and 4 bases, with 11 bases remaining between them. CDR3 DNA (partial): TGTGCCAGCAGCTTATCTAGCCGGGGCACTGAA. It specifies CASSLSSRGTE. The full CDR3 sequence reads CASSLSSRGTEAFF. The full variable domain, its missing parts supplied by reference TRBV7-2 and TRBJ1-1, is GAGVSQSPSNKVTEKGKDVELRCDPISGHTALYWYRQSLGQGLEFLIYFQGNSAPDKSGLPSDRFSAERTGGSVSTLTIQRTQQEDSAVYLCASSLSSRGTEAFFGQGTRLTVV.

This clone was recorded many times. The read falls 3 residues short of the CDR3 end, and the missing part is taken from the germline J gene. The chain is built from TRBV7-3 and TRBJ2-3; D unclear. The germline V gene has CDR1 SGHTA and CDR2 FQGTGA. This CDR3 spans 13 amino acids. Trimming cost V 2 bases and J 1 base, with 4 bases left between them. This CDR3 is CASSLLGTDTQYF. The sequenced CDR3 bases are TGTGCCAGCAGCTTACTAGGCACAGATACG.

This clone was counted many times. Read coverage stops 3 residues before the CDR3 terminus; the germline J gene supplies the remainder. This chain joins TRBV7-2 and TRBJ2-4; TRBD1 might be the D (6 bases). CDR3 length: 13 amino acids. CDR1 SGHTA and CDR2 FQGNSA come from the germline V gene. Trimming removed 4 bases from V and 2 bases from J, with 6 bases in between. CDR3 amino acids: CASSWDTKNIQYF. Partial CDR3 DNA: TGTGCCAGCAGCTGGGACACCAAAAACATT.

This clone was picked up many times. Read data end 3 residues before the CDR3 end; the end is taken from the germline J gene. The chain joins TRBV20-1 to TRBJ1-4, with 9 positions matching TRBD1. The CDR3 is 14 amino acids. V shed 8 bases, J shed 8 bases, and the junction held 12 bases outside the gene matches. CDR1 is DFQATT, CDR2 SNEGSKA, per germline (reference sequence). Partial CDR3 DNA: TGCAGTACGAGCCGGGACAGGGTTAGAGAAAAA. Translating gives CSTSRDRVREK. The whole CDR3 region reads CSTSRDRVREKLFF.

In the case of this clone: The read falls 3 residues short of the CDR3 end, and the missing part is taken from the germline J gene. The chain uses TRBV2 and TRBJ2-1, with 14 nucleotides matching TRBD2. The germline V gene encodes CDR1 SNHLY and CDR2 FYNNEI. Trimming at V came to 6 bases and at J to 0 bases, leaving 4 bases not matched to a gene. CDR3 length: 17 residues. The covered CDR3 bases are TGTGCCAGCAGCAGACTAGCGGGAGGGGACTCCTACAATGAG. Amino acid sequence: CASSRLAGGDSYNE. The entire CDR3 reads CASSRLAGGDSYNEQFF.

This clone came up many times. The read terminates 3 residues before the CDR3 end, so the remaining end is supplied by the germline J gene. V gene TRBV18 combines with J gene TRBJ1-1; D may be TRBD1 (5 bases). V lost 5 bases to trimming and J lost 6 bases, with 10 bases between them. CDR1 and CDR2 from the germline V gene are KGHSH and LQKENI. This CDR3 has 12 residues. CDR3: CASSAQGAEAFF. Partial CDR3 DNA: TGTGCCAGCTCAGCCCAGGGCGCTGAA.

This clone was detected ten times or more. The read terminates 3 residues ahead of where the CDR3 ends, so the germline J gene completes it. V gene TRBV20-1 combines with J gene TRBJ2-7, with 8 bases aligning to TRBD2. V dropped 2 bases and J dropped 5; count of bases not matched to a gene: 11. CDR1 and CDR2 (germline): DFQATT, SNEGSKA (reference sequence). The CDR3 runs 15 residues. The CDR3 sequence is CSARRSSGSSNEQYF. Incomplete CDR3 DNA: TGCAGTGCTAGAAGGTCGAGCGGGAGCAGTAACGAG.

Ten or more counts support this clone. The observed sequence ends 3 residues before the CDR3 terminus, with the missing tail filled in from the germline J gene. The chain uses TRBV5-1 and TRBJ2-7, with TRBD2 matching over 9 bases. V lost 3 bases to trimming and J lost 2 bases; unmatched junction nucleotides: 9. This CDR3 contains 16 residues. The V gene's germline CDR1 is SGHRS and CDR2 YFSETQ. CDR3 residues: CASSSAVASGTYEQYF. The CDR3 DNA, read in part, is TGCGCCAGCAGCTCGGCAGTGGCTAGCGGGACCTACGAG.

This clone was recorded at least ten times. Read coverage stops 3 residues before the CDR3 terminus; the germline J gene supplies the remainder. This chain uses TRBV20-1 with TRBJ1-1; D might be TRBD1 (6 bases). CDR3 length: 13 residues. CDR1 DFQATT and CDR2 SNEGSKA come from the germline V gene (reference sequence). CDR3 sequence reads: CSPPRLGGDGAFF. The covered CDR3 bases are TGCAGTCCCCCTCGGTTAGGGGGAGACGGA.

This clone was seen at least ten times. The read ends 3 residues shy of where the CDR3 ends; the end is completed using the germline J gene. The rearrangement uses TRBV30 and TRBJ2-7, with 7 bases fitting TRBD1. This CDR3 contains 13 residues. The V gene's germline CDR1 is GTSNPN and CDR2 SVGIG (reference sequence). Trimming cost V 1 base and J 3 bases; bases outside gene matches: 3. The CDR3 here is CAWSGGTVYEQYF. Incomplete CDR3 DNA: TGTGCCTGGAGTGGGGGGACAGTCTACGAG.

This clone came up many times. The CDR3 is cut off 3 residues early in the read; its end comes from the germline J gene. This sequence joins TRBV20-1 and TRBJ2-1; tentative D call: TRBD2 (5 bases). From germline, CDR1 is DFQATT and CDR2 SNEGSKA (reference sequence). Trimming removed 0 bases at V and 4 bases at J, with 19 bases between. CDR3 length: 17 residues. The DNA read from the CDR3 is TGCAGTGCTAGAGATTGGGGTACGGGGTTTGAGTACAATGAG. This translates into CSARDWGTGFEYNE. The complete CDR3 sequence is CSARDWGTGFEYNEQFF.

This clone was seen repeatedly, ten times or more. Sequencing ends 3 residues short of the CDR3 end; the germline J gene provides the rest. The rearrangement links TRBV20-1 to TRBJ2-5; D is uncertain. Per germline, CDR1 DFQATT and CDR2 SNEGSKA (reference sequence). The V gene lost 3 bases and the J gene lost 2 bases, with 10 bases spanning the gap. The CDR3 totals 13 residues. The sequenced part of the CDR3 DNA is TGCAGTGCTAGTTTCCCAGGACAAGAGACC. Translating gives CSASFPGQET. The whole CDR3 region reads CSASFPGQETQYF.

At least ten counts were recorded for this clone. The read terminates 3 residues before the CDR3 end, so the remaining end is supplied by the germline J gene. The chain couples TRBV6-1 to TRBJ2-5, with D perhaps matching TRBD1 (6 bases). Germline assignment: CDR1 MNHNS and CDR2 SASEGT. The V gene lost 2 bases and the J gene lost 4 bases, with 17 bases spanning the gap. CDR3 size: 16 residues. CDR3 protein: CASSESHRTGRETQYF. CDR3 bases read: TGTGCCAGCAGTGAATCCCATAGAACAGGGAGAGAGACC.

This clone has a count of ten or more. This CDR3 reads CASSLDSYGYTF. CDR3 bases read: TGCGCCAGCAGCTTGGACAGCTATGGC. The V gene is TRBV5-1, the J gene TRBJ1-2, with D unresolved. The read is 3 residues too short to cover the CDR3 end, so that end is filled in from the germline J gene. CDR3 length: 12 amino acids. Per the germline V gene, CDR1 is SGHRS and CDR2 is YFSETQ. The V gene lost 0 bases and the J gene lost 4 bases, with 4 bases spanning the gap. Full variable domain (rest looked up from reference TRBV5-1 and TRBJ1-2): KAGVTQTPRYLIKTRGQQVTLSCSPISGHRSVSWYQQTPGQGLQFLFEYFSETQRNKGNFPGRFSGRQFSNSRSEMNVSTLELGDSALYLCASSLDSYGYTFGSGTRLTVV.

There are many counts of this clone. The read ends 3 residues shy of where the CDR3 ends; the end is completed using the germline J gene. The chain couples TRBV13 to TRBJ1-2; 7 bases are shared with TRBD1. Germline lookup yields CDR1 PRHDT and CDR2 FYEKMQ (reference sequence). Losses at the gene ends were 5 bases for V and 4 bases for J; bases not matched to a gene: 7. CDR3 length: 14 residues. CDR3 DNA, as far as it was read: TGTGCCAGCAGCGCGGGGACAGAGGGCTATGGC. This translates into CASSAGTEGYG. The whole CDR3 is CASSAGTEGYGYTF.

This clone came up many times. The read terminates 3 residues before the CDR3 end, so the remaining end is supplied by the germline J gene. This chain uses TRBV7-9 with TRBJ1-2; 7 nucleotides match TRBD1. The V segment lost 5 bases and the J segment 3 bases; nucleotides outside the gene matches: 3. Germline lookup yields CDR1 SEHNR and CDR2 FQNEAQ (reference sequence). The CDR3 has 13 residues. The covered CDR3 bases are TGTGCCAGCAGCGGGGACAGATACTATGGC. It specifies CASSGDRYYG. The whole CDR3 reads CASSGDRYYGYTF.

This clone was counted at least ten times. The read terminates 3 residues before the CDR3 end, so the remaining end is supplied by the germline J gene. This chain links TRBV20-1 with TRBJ2-1; 7 bases match TRBD1. Germline trimming cut 0 bases from V and 6 bases from J; bases unmatched to any gene: 14. Germline loops: CDR1 DFQATT, CDR2 SNEGSKA (reference sequence). The CDR3 contains 17 residues. CDR3 bases read: TGCAGTGCTAGAGATCTGGTGAAGGGGGCCGTCGGCAATGAG. This encodes CSARDLVKGAVGNE. The complete CDR3 protein is CSARDLVKGAVGNEQFF.

This clone was seen ten or more times. The read halts 3 residues ahead of the CDR3 end, with the missing end drawn from the germline J gene. This chain connects TRBV20-1 to TRBJ2-3; possible D gene TRBD2, 6 bases. In germline, CDR1 is DFQATT, CDR2 SNEGSKA (reference sequence). CDR3 length: 14 residues. The CDR3 spells CATGGAEPTDTQYF. CDR3 bases read: TGCGCCACCGGGGGAGCGGAACCCACAGATACG.

This clone was seen repeatedly, ten times or more. The observed sequence ends 3 residues before the CDR3 terminus, with the missing tail filled in from the germline J gene. The chain employs TRBV19 and TRBJ2-7; 7 positions agree with TRBD1. CDR3 size: 11 residues. Germline V gene lookup returns CDR1 LNHDA and CDR2 SQIVND (reference sequence). V gave up 7 bases and J gave up 3 bases; unmatched junction bases: 0. The covered CDR3 bases are TGTGCCAGTAACAGGGGCTACGAG. It is translated as CASNRGYE. The CDR3 in full is CASNRGYEQYF.

With regard to this clone: Read sequence stops 3 residues before the CDR3 end, and the germline J gene provides the missing end. The chain couples TRBV7-2 to TRBJ1-2; no definite D call. The CDR3 is made up of 15 amino acids. From germline, CDR1 is SGHTA and CDR2 FQGNSA. CDR3 bases read: TGTGCCAGCAGCCGTACTCGGACTAGTCGCAATGAC. This codes for CASSRTRTSRND. The entire CDR3 sequence reads CASSRTRTSRNDYTF. Full variable domain (remainder filled in from reference TRBV7-2 and TRBJ1-2): GAGVSQSPSNKVTEKGKDVELRCDPISGHTALYWYRQSLGQGLEFLIYFQGNSAPDKSGLPSDRFSAERTGGSVSTLTIQRTQQEDSAVYLCASSRTRTSRNDYTFGSGTRLTVV.

This clone came up many times. The CDR3 end falls 3 residues outside the read, so it is completed with the germline J gene. V gene TRBV12-3 or TRBV12-4 combines with J gene TRBJ2-7; D remains unclear. The ends were cut back, 2 bases at V and 5 bases at J, with 4 bases in the middle. This CDR3 contains 11 residues. CDR3 sequence: CASSLRHEQYF. The covered CDR3 bases are TGTGCCAGCAGTTTAAGGCACGAG.

This clone was observed many times. The read ends 3 residues before the CDR3 terminus; that terminus is restored from the germline J gene. The V and J genes are TRBV19 and TRBJ1-2; D gene unclear. Trimming took 5 bases from V and 3 from J, leaving 10 bases between them. CDR1 and CDR2 (germline): LNHDA, SQIVND (reference sequence). The CDR3 runs to 13 residues. The covered CDR3 bases are TGTGCCAGTAGTGCCTCCTCGGACTATGGC. Amino acids: CASSASSDYG. The whole CDR3 reads CASSASSDYGYTF.

This clone was picked up many times. The read terminates 3 residues ahead of where the CDR3 ends, so the germline J gene completes it. The genes are TRBV2 and TRBJ2-7, with D possibly being TRBD2 (5 bases). The germline gives CDR1 SNHLY, CDR2 FYNNEI. V was cut by 3 bases and J by 3 bases, with 15 bases left in between. CDR3 length: 15 amino acids. This chain's CDR3 is CASSDPGKRVYEQYF. The covered CDR3 bases are TGTGCCAGCAGTGACCCTGGAAAGAGGGTCTACGAG. Full variable domain (outside the CDR3, taken from reference TRBV2 and TRBJ2-7): EPEVTQTPSHQVTQMGQEVILRCVPISNHLYFYWYRQILGQKVEFLVSFYNNEISEKSEIFDDQFSVERPDGSNFTLKIRSTKLEDSAMYFCASSDPGKRVYEQYFGPGTRLTVT.

This clone was seen ten or more times. The CDR3 goes on 3 residues after the read ends, and that part is filled in from the germline J gene. J is TRBJ2-3 and V is TRBV20-1; 10 bases fit TRBD2. V shed 2 bases and J 4 bases; nucleotides not matched to a gene: 9. Germline V gene data show CDR1 as DFQATT and CDR2 as SNEGSKA (reference sequence). The CDR3 has 16 amino acids. CDR3 protein: CSARLHSGRVADTQYF. The part of the CDR3 DNA that was read is TGCAGTGCTAGACTCCACAGCGGGAGGGTCGCAGATACG.

To note about this clone: The read falls 3 residues short of the CDR3 end, and the missing part is taken from the germline J gene. The chain uses TRBV7-8 and TRBJ2-2; D call uncertain. V dropped 4 bases and J dropped 2 bases, with 11 bases sitting between them. The CDR3 runs to 15 residues. Germline CDR1 and CDR2: SGHVS and FQNEAQ. The covered CDR3 bases are TGTGCCAGCAGCTCCCCCCCTATCAACACCGGGGAG. This encodes CASSSPPINTGE. The complete CDR3 reads CASSSPPINTGELFF.

This clone came up many times. The CDR3 loop reads CASKSRIDYSNQPQHF. The sequenced CDR3 bases are TGTGCCAGTAAGTCCAGGATAGATTATAGCAATCAGCCC. The chain carries TRBV19 and TRBJ1-5; D is uncertain. Sequencing ends 3 residues short of the CDR3 end; the germline J gene provides the rest. The germline V and J ends were trimmed by 7 bases and 0 bases, with 16 bases remaining between them. Germline CDR1 reads LNHDA; CDR2 reads SQIVND (reference sequence). The length of the CDR3 is 16 residues.

This clone turned up a few times. A read error may explain this, as a much larger clone is one base away. The CDR3 is cut off 3 residues early in the read; its end comes from the germline J gene. Other DNA sequences in the sample encode the same CDR3. The chain couples TRBV19 to TRBJ1-3; D possibly corresponds to TRBD1 (6 bases). This CDR3 has 15 amino acids. Germline CDR1 and CDR2: LNHDA and SQIVND (reference sequence). The CDR3 sequence: CASSTQGYAGNTIYF. CDR3 DNA (partial): TGTGCCAGTAGTACACAGGGTTACGCTGGAAACACG.

This clone was seen at least ten times. CDR3 bases read: TGCAGTGCTAGTATAGAGTCTAGCGGAGCAGATACG. This sequence encodes CSASIESSGADT. The whole CDR3 sequence is CSASIESSGADTQYF. The chain is built from TRBV20-1 and TRBJ2-3, with TRBD2 matching over 7 bases. The read gets to within 3 residues of the CDR3 end, and the germline J gene fills in the rest. V dropped 3 bases and J dropped 4; count of bases not matched to a gene: 10. From germline, CDR1 is DFQATT and CDR2 SNEGSKA (reference sequence). The CDR3 extends over 15 amino acids.